The 14 T cell receptor beta chains presented below share a single source sample, sequenced in a study of cytomegalovirus exposure and HLA in healthy donors. In the PCR, 60 Vbeta and 13 Jbeta primers were used. Method: immunoSEQ multiplex PCR; TCRdb's copy keeps in-frame clones and lacks some. The sample consists of fewer than 120,000 clones, 65% to 80% of them appearing once. Sequencing was performed on PBMCs. These TCRs come from a man aged 30 to 39 in good health and CMV-seropositive.

V is TRBV6-5 and J is TRBJ1-1; D gene uncertain. Trimming shortened V by 10 bases and J by 6 bases, and 15 bases separated the two germline ends. Germline V CDR1 and CDR2: MNHEY, SVGAGI. This CDR3 is built from 12 residues. The CDR3 reads CAISQAGPEAFF. The CDR3 region has the DNA TGTGCCATCTCCCAAGCGGGCCCTGAAGCTTTCTTT.

The rearrangement uses TRBV15 and TRBJ1-2, with no clear D. V was shortened by 3 bases and J by 2 bases, with 25 bases between the two germline ends. The CDR3 has 19 residues. In germline, CDR1 is LNHNV, CDR2 YYDKDF (reference sequence). The CDR3 spells CATSRKFVEGVLPNYGYTF. CDR3 in DNA: TGTGCCACCAGCAGGAAATTCGTGGAAGGAGTCTTACCGAACTATGGCTACACCTTC.

The chain combines TRBV29-1 with TRBJ1-2; 11 nucleotides match TRBD1. From germline, CDR1 is SQVTM and CDR2 ANQGSEA. The V gene end was trimmed by 0 bases and the J gene end by 4 bases; junction bases not matched to a gene: 4. This CDR3 has 15 amino acids. For the CDR3, the DNA is TGCAGCGTTGAAGATCCGGGGACAGGGGGCTATGGCTACACCTTC. As protein: CSVEDPGTGGYGYTF.

The genes are TRBV6-6 and TRBJ1-3; 8 bases line up with TRBD1. This CDR3 is 14 amino acids long. Germline V lookup: CDR1 MNHNY, CDR2 SVGAGI (reference sequence). V was clipped by 5 bases and J by 3 bases; unmatched bases: 3. DNA of the CDR3: TGTGCCAGCAGTGAGACAGGGGTTGGAAACACCATATATTTT. It codes for CASSETGVGNTIYF.

This clone was recorded only once. The genes are TRBV9 and TRBJ1-1, with 9 nucleotides matching TRBD1. The V and J ends lost 1 base and 5 bases, in that order; junction bases with no gene match: 9. The CDR3 contains 16 residues. Germline V gives CDR1 SGDLS, CDR2 YYNGEE. CDR3 amino acids: CASSVSPTGTGTEAFF. CDR3 sequence (DNA): TGTGCCAGCAGCGTATCTCCTACCGGGACAGGGACTGAAGCTTTCTTT.

There are a few counts of this clone. This chain connects TRBV6-1 to TRBJ1-5; TRBD1 is a possible D gene (5 bases). The CDR3 is 14 amino acids. Per the germline V gene, CDR1 is MNHNS and CDR2 is SASEGT. V lost 5 bases and J lost 3, with 11 bases in between. DNA for the CDR3: TGTGCCAGCAGTCGACAGCGCTTCAATCAGCCCCAGCATTTT. Amino acid sequence: CASSRQRFNQPQHF.

The J gene is TRBJ2-3, the V gene TRBV5-1, with 10 nucleotides matching TRBD2. CDR3 length: 17 amino acids. Trimming removed 2 bases from V and 4 bases from J; junction bases left unmatched: 10. CDR1 and CDR2 from the germline V gene are SGHRS and YFSETQ. DNA for the CDR3: TGCGCCAGCAGCTTCCGGACTAGCGGCCAAGTTGCAGATACGCAGTATTTT. This translates into CASSFRTSGQVADTQYF. Looking up the rest from reference TRBV5-1 and TRBJ2-3 gives the full variable domain: KAGVTQTPRYLIKTRGQQVTLSCSPISGHRSVSWYQQTPGQGLQFLFEYFSETQRNKGNFPGRFSGRQFSNSRSEMNVSTLELGDSALYLCASSFRTSGQVADTQYFGPGTRLTVL.

On this clone itself: A read error may produce the germline difference seen at one junction end. This sequence joins TRBV7-7 and TRBJ1-4; the D gene is possibly TRBD1 (6 bases). Per the germline V gene, CDR1 is SSHAT and CDR2 is FNYEAQ (reference sequence). This CDR3 comprises 16 residues. CDR3 nucleotides: TGTGCTAGCAGTCTGGGGACACCAACAACTAATGAAAAACTGTTTTTT. This codes for CASSLGTPTTNEKLFF. The entire variable domain, with the rest obtained from reference TRBV7-7 and TRBJ1-4, is as follows: GAGVSQSPRYKVTKRGQDVTLRCDPISSHATLYWYQQALGQGPEFLTYFNYEAQPDKSGLPSDRFSAERPEGSISTLTIQRTEQRDSAMYRCASSLGTPTTNEKLFFGSGTQLSVL.

This clone was counted only a few times. V and J are TRBV19 and TRBJ1-1; the D gene is possibly TRBD1 (5 bases). V was pared by 3 bases and J by 7 bases, with 18 bases between. CDR1 and CDR2 (germline): LNHDA, SQIVND (reference sequence). This CDR3 is built from 15 residues. As DNA, the CDR3 is TGTGCCAGTAGTATCCGGGGGGGGATGAAGGTTGAAGCTTTCTTT. It is translated as CASSIRGGMKVEAFF.

The genes are TRBV5-6 and TRBJ2-7; D perhaps matches TRBD1 (5 bases). Germline assignment: CDR1 SGHDT and CDR2 YYEEEE. CDR3 length: 13 residues. The V end was cut by 0 bases, the J end by 5 bases, with 9 bases between. CDR3 sequence reads: CASSLGAGHEQYF. CDR3 sequence (DNA): TGTGCCAGCAGCTTGGGGGCAGGGCACGAGCAGTACTTC.

In regard to this clone: Other DNA sequences in this specimen translate into the identical CDR3. V gene TRBV7-6 combines with J gene TRBJ2-3; possibly TRBD2 for D (7 bases). Trimming removed 2 bases from V and 1 base from J, with 10 bases in between. CDR3 length: 15 residues. Germline assignment: CDR1 SGHVS and CDR2 FNYEAQ. CDR3 in DNA: TGTGCCAGCAGCTTACGGGGGGCCGGCACAGATACGCAGTATTTT. It is translated as CASSLRGAGTDTQYF.

The V call is TRBV6-1, the J call TRBJ2-5, with TRBD2 as a possible D gene (6 bases). This CDR3 contains 14 residues. Per germline, CDR1 MNHNS and CDR2 SASEGT. V was shortened by 4 bases and J by 12 bases, with 21 bases between the two germline ends. This CDR3 is CASSGGLRRPHKYF. CDR3 nucleotides: TGTGCCAGCAGTGGGGGACTGCGTAGGCCCCATAAGTACTTC.

This chain uses TRBV11-1 with TRBJ2-7; 9 bases map to TRBD2. The germline V gene has CDR1 SGHAT and CDR2 FQDESV (reference sequence). The CDR3 sequence is 14 residues long. The J segment lost 7 bases and the V segment lost 3 bases, leaving 7 bases of the junction unmatched. The CDR3: CASSFRGGAVEQYF. The CDR3 bases are TGTGCCAGCAGCTTCCGCGGGGGGGCCGTTGAGCAGTACTTC.

This chain uses TRBV2 with TRBJ2-7; 7 bases agree with TRBD1. The CDR3 sequence is 14 residues long. Germline-derived CDR1 and CDR2 are SNHLY and FYNNEI. V dropped 5 bases and J dropped 2; count of bases not matched to a gene: 6. The CDR3: CASSRDRDTYEQYF. The CDR3 nucleotides are TGTGCCAGCAGTCGAGACAGGGACACCTACGAGCAGTACTTC. Based on the CDR3 plus reference TRBV2 and TRBJ2-7, the full variable domain is EPEVTQTPSHQVTQMGQEVILRCVPISNHLYFYWYRQILGQKVEFLVSFYNNEISEKSEIFDDQFSVERPDGSNFTLKIRSTKLEDSAMYFCASSRDRDTYEQYFGPGTRLTVT.